This TCR beta chain was sequenced during a study of OX40 agonist ivuxolimab in advanced cancers. Overall study: The dose-escalation cohort had hepatocellular carcinoma, melanoma, renal cell or head and neck cancer.

The junction had 8 bases not matched to a gene; V was cut back by 6 bases and J by 3 bases. CDR3 size: 15 residues. The germline V gene has CDR1 MNHNS and CDR2 SASEGT. Overall study findings and caveats: Compared with CD4+, CD8+ T cells on average had more expanded clones. At 0.1 to 3.0 mg/kg and by week 6, CD4+ and CD8+ T cells in the blood had expanded clonally.

Concerning this clone: What it binds is unknown.

TCRdb's copy holds only in-frame clones and misses some; the assay was immunoSEQ multiplex PCR. The table records about 83,000 clones, around 92% of them present only once. Samples of blood were obtained at baseline, on cycle 4 day 1, and on cycle 7 day 1. The rearrangement uses TRBV6-1 and TRBJ2-3, with 8 bases identical to TRBD2. This receptor was taken from an adult with an advanced solid tumor such as melanoma, head and neck, liver or kidney cancer. The material was CD4+ or CD8+ T cells sorted from blood, obtained in a trial of the OX40 agonist ivuxolimab. The CDR3 here is CASSLMVAGTDTQYF. The CDR3 nucleotides read TGTGCCAGCAGCCTCATGGTAGCGGGGACAGATACGCAGTATTTT.